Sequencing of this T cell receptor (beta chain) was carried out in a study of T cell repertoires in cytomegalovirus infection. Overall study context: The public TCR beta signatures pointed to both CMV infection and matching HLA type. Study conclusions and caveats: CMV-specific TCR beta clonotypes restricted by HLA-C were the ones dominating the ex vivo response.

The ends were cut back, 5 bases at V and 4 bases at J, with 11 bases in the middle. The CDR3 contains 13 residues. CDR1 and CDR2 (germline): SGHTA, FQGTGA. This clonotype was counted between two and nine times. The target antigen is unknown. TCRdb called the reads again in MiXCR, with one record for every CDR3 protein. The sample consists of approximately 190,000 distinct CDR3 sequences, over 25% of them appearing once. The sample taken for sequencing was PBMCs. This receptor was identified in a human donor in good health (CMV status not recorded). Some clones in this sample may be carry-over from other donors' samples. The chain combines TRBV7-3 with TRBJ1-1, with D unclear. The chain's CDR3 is CASSPLVGTEAFF. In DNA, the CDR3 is TGTGCCAGCAGCCCCCTAGTGGGCACTGAAGCTTTCTTT. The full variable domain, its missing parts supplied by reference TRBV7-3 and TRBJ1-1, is GAGVSQTPSNKVTEKGKYVELRCDPISGHTALYWYRQSLGQGPEFLIYFQGTGAADDSGLPNDRFFAVRPEGSVSTLKIQRTERGDSAVYLCASSPLVGTEAFFGQGTRLTVV.